This T cell receptor beta chain is drawn from a study of blood T cell repertoires in COVID-19. Overall study context: Sources were T cells, B-cell-depleted T cells, or PBMCs; the material itself was cDNA or gDNA.

This CDR3 spans 14 amino acids. Germline CDR1 and CDR2: GTSNPN and SVGIG (reference sequence). V lost 0 bases and J lost 4, with 10 bases in between. The protocol was immunoSEQ multiplex PCR, while the TCRdb copy is restricted to in-frame clones and leaves out a portion. The sample includes about 300,000 clones, 90% seen only once; the top ten take under 7%. J is TRBJ2-1 and V is TRBV30; tentatively, D is TRBD2 (5 bases). This TCR was recovered from a woman younger than 45 with COVID-19, enrolled during active disease. The source material was peripheral blood. This chain's CDR3 is CAWSVVLAYNEQFF. The CDR3 DNA follows: TGTGCCTGGAGTGTTGTTCTAGCTTACAATGAGCAGTTCTTC.